This entry concerns a single T cell receptor beta chain. Germline V lookup: CDR1 SGHNT, CDR2 YYREEE (reference sequence). The CDR3 consists of 15 residues. TCRdb reprocessed the 5' RACE reads, with one entry per CDR3 protein and no DNA. The listing contains about 450,000 distinct CDR3 sequences. This specimen belongs to a study of T cells expressing NK-cell markers. Study summary: The study sequenced eight donors, seven HCMV-seropositive and one seronegative.

The chain carries TRBV5-4 and TRBJ2-2; the TCRdb D gene call, TRBD2, has no DNA to confirm it. This sequence was found in a woman between 18 and 70 years old in good health. Sequencing input: blood T cells: a sorted CD56 or NKG2C T cell subset, CD4+ or CD8+ T cells, or bulk PBMC T cells (not recorded which). The CDR3: CASSFSGLASGELFF. Using reference TRBV5-4 and TRBJ2-2 for the parts outside the CDR3, the full variable domain is ETGVTQSPTHLIKTRGQQVTLRCSSQSGHNTVSWYQQALGQGPQFIFQYYREEENGRGNFPPRFSGLQFPNYSSELNVNALELDDSALYLCASSFSGLASGELFFGEGSRLTVL.